The entry below gives a single T cell receptor (beta chain) sequence along with its context. Its antigen is currently unknown. The sequenced template was cDNA made from the entire isolated RNA. Here immunoSEQ multiplex PCR was the method, and the copy in TCRdb shows in-frame clones only, minus some. The profile covers some 250,000 clones, with around 14% appearing a single time and about 0.02% taken by the ten largest. The sample originates from a study of beta chain features in type 1 diabetes. CDR1 and CDR2 from the germline V gene are SGHDT and YYEEEE. With 1 base removed from V and 0 bases from J, the gap between germline ends came to 15 bases. The CDR3 loop spans 17 amino acids. General study points: Short templates might get an advantage during PCR, and this would be equal in patients and controls. TCRB CDR3s from Type 1 diabetes patients were moderately but significantly shorter in all four CD4+ subsets.

The origin of this receptor is a man aged 25 to 40 with type 1 diabetes. The gene calls are TRBV5-6 and TRBJ2-3, with TRBD2 as a possible D gene (7 bases). Sequencing used naive CD4+ T cells from blood. The CDR3 here is CASSLYGGGPSTDTQYF. In nucleotides, the CDR3 is TGTGCCAGCAGCTTGTATGGGGGGGGCCCTAGCACAGATACGCAGTATTTT.